This T cell receptor (beta chain) is drawn from a study of cytomegalovirus exposure and HLA in healthy donors. On the study more broadly: HLA-typed donors contributed 65 million to 85 million unique TCRs, which were held in an early data release. Study-wide points: A prior analysis recorded that most TCR beta V segments were productive about 90% or about 30% of the time. In a later analysis, TCR beta V- and J-gene trimming showed a link to a missense DCLRE1C variant. Presence/absence analyses supposed approximately even sequencing depth among donors.

Concerning this clone itself: Its cognate antigen is unknown.

PCR involved 60 Vbeta and 13 Jbeta primers. Clones were read by immunoSEQ multiplex PCR, and TCRdb kept only the in-frame ones, dropping some. The sample has fewer than 250,000 clones; roughly 80% are singletons. The CDR3 runs to 12 residues. Germline V gene sequence: CDR1 SGHDT, CDR2 YYEEEE. V shed 6 bases and J shed 4 bases, with 10 bases lying between them. The TCR originated in a young woman in good health and CMV-seronegative. This rearrangement joins TRBV5-6 to TRBJ1-2; a possible D gene is TRBD1 (5 bases). What was sequenced was PBMCs. In DNA, the CDR3 is TGTGCCAGCACGGGGGTTGCCTATGGCTACACCTTC. This gives the protein CASTGVAYGYTF. The variable domain in full, with the rest retrieved from reference TRBV5-6 and TRBJ1-2, is DAGVTQSPTHLIKTRGQQVTLRCSPKSGHDTVSWYQQALGQGPQFIFQYYEEEERQRGNFPDRFSGHQFPNYSSELNVNALLLGDSALYLCASTGVAYGYTFGSGTRLTVV.